This is a list of T cell receptor beta chains from one sample in a study of blood T cell repertoires in COVID-19. The protocol was immunoSEQ multiplex PCR, while the TCRdb copy is restricted to in-frame clones and leaves out a portion. The sample has about 140,000 clones, about 87% seen once. Material for sequencing was PBMCs or T cells enriched from blood (not recorded which). The receptors were sampled from a man in his sixties who had recovered from COVID-19. The conserved cysteine and the conserved F or W are not part of the CDR3 here. The order of the fields is V gene, CDR3 protein.

V: TRBV27; CDR3: ASSPRSSGGVTDTQY
V: TRBV7-9; CDR3: ASQGLGNEQF
V: TRBV29-1; CDR3: SVVVPGIGNTIY
V: TRBV29-1; CDR3: SVEGRGYETQY
V: TRBV28; CDR3: ASSLIGSYEQY
V: TRBV2; CDR3: ASSARVYSYEQY
V: TRBV25-1; CDR3: ASSPFSGGRNNEQF
V: TRBV28; CDR3: ASTRLGYEQY
V: TRBV10-3; CDR3: AISEKEGNQPQH
V: TRBV3-1/TRBV3-2; CDR3: ASSQGVQGGYGYT